This TCR beta chain is from a study of STAT5B mutations in CD4+ large granular lymphocyte leukemia. About the research overall: Among healthy controls, a particular HLA allele went with more CDR3 'QG' motifs.

Study results and limitations: Without putative leukemic clones, patient CD4-sorted repertoires remained more clonal than healthy CD4+ repertoires. 8/27 top patient clones versus 2/35 control clones were TRBV06-family.

This CDR3 is 14 amino acids long. CDR1 is SNHLY, CDR2 FYNNEI, per germline. The junction had 7 bases not matched to a gene; V was cut back by 6 bases and J by 8 bases. Repertoires were generated with immunoSEQ multiplex PCR, while TCRdb's copy carries only in-frame clones and drops some. Among under 40,000 clones, about four fifths were seen once, and the ten largest hold 2% to 3%. A few counts support this clone. The target antigen is unknown. The TCR was taken from a human donor in good health. The sample comprised CD4+ T cells from blood buffy coats. The chain uses TRBV2 and TRBJ1-4; 9 positions match TRBD1. The CDR3, as DNA: TGTGCCAGCAGCCAACAGGGGGCGAGAGAAAAACTGTTTTTT. It is translated as CASSQQGAREKLFF.